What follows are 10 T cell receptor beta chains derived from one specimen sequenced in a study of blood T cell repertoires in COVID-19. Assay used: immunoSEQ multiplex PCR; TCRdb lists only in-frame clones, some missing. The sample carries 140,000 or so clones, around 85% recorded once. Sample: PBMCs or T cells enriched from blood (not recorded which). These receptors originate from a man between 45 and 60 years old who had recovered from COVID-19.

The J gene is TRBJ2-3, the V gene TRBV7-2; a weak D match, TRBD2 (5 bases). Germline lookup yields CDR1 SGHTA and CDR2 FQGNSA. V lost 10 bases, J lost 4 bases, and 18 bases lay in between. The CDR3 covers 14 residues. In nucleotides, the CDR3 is TGTGCCACTAGCTCGGGCAGGAGTCCAGATACGCAGTATTTT. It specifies CATSSGRSPDTQYF. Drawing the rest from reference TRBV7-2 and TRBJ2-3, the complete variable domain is GAGVSQSPSNKVTEKGKDVELRCDPISGHTALYWYRQSLGQGLEFLIYFQGNSAPDKSGLPSDRFSAERTGGSVSTLTIQRTQQEDSAVYLCATSSGRSPDTQYFGPGTRLTVL.

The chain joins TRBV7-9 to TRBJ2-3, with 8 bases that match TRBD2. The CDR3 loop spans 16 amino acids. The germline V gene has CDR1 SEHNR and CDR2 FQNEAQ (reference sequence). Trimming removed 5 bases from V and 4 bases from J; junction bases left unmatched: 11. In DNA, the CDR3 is TGTGCCAGCAGCCCCAATAGCGGGGTAGGTGCAGATACGCAGTATTTT. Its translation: CASSPNSGVGADTQYF.

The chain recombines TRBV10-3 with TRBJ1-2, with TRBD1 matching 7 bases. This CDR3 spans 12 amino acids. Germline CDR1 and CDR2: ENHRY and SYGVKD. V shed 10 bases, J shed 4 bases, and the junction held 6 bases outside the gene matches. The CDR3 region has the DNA TGTGCCACCACAGGGGTTTTCTATGGCTACACCTTC. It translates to CATTGVFYGYTF.

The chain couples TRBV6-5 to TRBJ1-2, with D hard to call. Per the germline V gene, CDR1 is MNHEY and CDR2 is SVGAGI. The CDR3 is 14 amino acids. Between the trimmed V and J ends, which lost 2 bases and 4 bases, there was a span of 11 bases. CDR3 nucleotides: TGTGCCAGCAGTTACCAGGCGAAACTCTATGGCTACACCTTC. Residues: CASSYQAKLYGYTF.

In DNA form, the CDR3 reads TGCGCCAGCAGCGCCCTGACAGGGAGCGGGGAGCTGTTTTTT. Translated, it gives CASSALTGSGELFF. The V call is TRBV5-1, the J call TRBJ2-2; 7 nucleotides match TRBD1. Germline V gene lookup returns CDR1 SGHRS and CDR2 YFSETQ. The CDR3 has 14 amino acids. With 4 bases clipped from V and 7 bases from J, the junction kept 7 bases outside the gene matches.

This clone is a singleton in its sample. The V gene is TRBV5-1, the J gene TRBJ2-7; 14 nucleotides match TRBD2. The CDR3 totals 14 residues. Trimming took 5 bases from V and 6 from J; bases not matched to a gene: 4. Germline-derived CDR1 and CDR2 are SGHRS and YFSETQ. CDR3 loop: CASRTSGGASEQYF. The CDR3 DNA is TGCGCCAGCAGGACTAGCGGGGGGGCCAGCGAGCAGTACTTC.

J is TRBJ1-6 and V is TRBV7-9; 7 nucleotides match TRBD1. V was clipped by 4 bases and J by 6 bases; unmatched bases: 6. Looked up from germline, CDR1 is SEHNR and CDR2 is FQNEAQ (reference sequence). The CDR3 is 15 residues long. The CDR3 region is CASSSQGTVNSPLHF. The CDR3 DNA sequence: TGTGCCAGCAGCTCCCAAGGGACAGTTAATTCACCCCTCCACTTT. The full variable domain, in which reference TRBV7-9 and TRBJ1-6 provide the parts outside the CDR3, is DTGVSQNPRHKITKRGQNVTFRCDPISEHNRLYWYRQTLGQGPEFLTYFQNEAQLEKSRLLSDRFSAERPKGSFSTLEIQRTEQGDSAMYLCASSSQGTVNSPLHFGNGTRLTVT.

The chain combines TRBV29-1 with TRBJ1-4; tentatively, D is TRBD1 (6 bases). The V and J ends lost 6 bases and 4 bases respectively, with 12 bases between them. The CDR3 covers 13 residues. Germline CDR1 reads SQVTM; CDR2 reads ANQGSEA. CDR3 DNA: TGCAGCGTGGCGGACAGTCGTAATGAAAAACTGTTTTTT. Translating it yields CSVADSRNEKLFF.

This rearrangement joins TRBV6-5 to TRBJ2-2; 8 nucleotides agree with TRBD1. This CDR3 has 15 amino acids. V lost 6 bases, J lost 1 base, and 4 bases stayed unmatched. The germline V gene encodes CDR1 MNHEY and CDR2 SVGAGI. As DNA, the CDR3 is TGTGCCAGCAGCGATGGGACAGGGAACACCGGGGAGCTGTTTTTT. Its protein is CASSDGTGNTGELFF.

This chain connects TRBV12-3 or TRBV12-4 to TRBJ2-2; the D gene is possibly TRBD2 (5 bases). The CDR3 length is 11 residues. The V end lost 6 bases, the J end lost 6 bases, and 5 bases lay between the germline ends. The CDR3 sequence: CASRGAGELFF. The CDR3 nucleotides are TGTGCCAGCAGGGGAGCCGGGGAGCTGTTTTTT.